The entry below describes one T cell receptor beta chain. What this receptor recognizes is not known. No much larger clone is present one base from it, and per-base qualities are unavailable. TCRbeta CDR3 regions were amplified from genomic DNA using the immunoSEQ Assay, a bias-controlled multiplex PCR. The paper's processing steps were these. Within the assay, amplification of reference gene primers was used to estimate how many nucleated cells each sample contained. To quantify the absolute abundance of each unique TCRbeta CDR3 rearrangement, sequence reads were collapsed and filtered. Productive Simpson clonality was computed per sample as the square root of Simpson's diversity index over productive rearrangements. The source is immuneACCESS, and TCRdb retained only in-frame sequences with V and J called. Part of the clones is not carried over; for the studies checked, unresolved V genes explain less than half of this, and the remainder is unexplained. V, J and clone size are those of that table, while D and trimming were read from the DNA. The sample yields around 70,000 clones; about four fifths were counted once. Around 20% of the sample belongs to the ten largest clones.

The source of the sample is a study of blood T cell repertoires in COVID-19 (dated by TCRdb to the early 2020s). With respect to the entire study: Collaborator samples came from the United States, Italy and Spain and covered acute and convalescent phases of COVID-19. The material from the prospective study consisted of cDNA or gDNA derived from T cells, B-cell-depleted T cells, or PBMCs. HLA class I and class II types, where available, came from metadata supplied by the sample provider rather than from assay-based typing. The samples were drawn from the first 160 participants of the ongoing ImmuneRACE study and from some 1,300 subjects provided by 6 global collaborators. Subjects who had been exposed to COVID-19, were actively infected with it, or had recovered from it provided the deeply sampled blood TCRbeta repertoires that made up the dataset. Nearly every sample came with metadata listing a de-identified subject ID, COVID-19 status, age in years and sex. The repertoires were released in a freely available public database meant as a resource for research on the immune response to SARS-CoV-2. Study-wide findings and limitations: The quantity of clinical and demographic metadata differed by source and by participant and was supplied without curation.

From the cysteine through the phenylalanine, the CDR3 covers 18 amino acids. Solely the CDR3 DNA is kept, with 54 bases framed from the first base. The germline V gene yields SGHTA for CDR1 and FQGNSA for CDR2. V gives up 2 bases and J gives up 3 bases, and the segment between their germline ends measures 20 bases. The collaborating institutions used their own protocols to collect whole blood in K2EDTA tubes. Collaborator samples were shipped for TCRbeta analysis as frozen whole blood, isolated PBMCs, or DNA extracted from either sample type. The receptor was derived from a woman in her 70s with acute or convalescent COVID-19. Sequencing used peripheral blood. The rearranged segments are TRBV7-2 and TRBJ1-3; the D gene is not confidently resolved. In nucleotide form, the sequence is TGTGCCAGCAGCTTATCCCCAACCCGGGGAATTAGTGGAAACACCATATATTTT. Protein translation: CASSLSPTRGISGNTIYF.